A single sample is the source of the 27 T cell receptor beta chains below, sequenced in a study of shared clonotypes between healthy human individuals. Produced via immunoSEQ multiplex PCR; TCRdb's table is partial and in-frame only. This table has 950,000 to 1,100,000 clones, about 75% appearing once. The source material was memory CD4+ T cells sorted from blood. As for subset: CD45RA-negative fraction. The source of these receptors is a man between 18 and 35 years old in good health.

This chain joins TRBV6-6 and TRBJ2-7; the D gene is possibly TRBD1 (5 bases). The ends were cut back, 6 bases at V and 7 bases at J, with 10 bases in the middle. Per germline, CDR1 MNHNY and CDR2 SVGAGI (reference sequence). The CDR3 is 11 amino acids. CDR3 sequence: CASSSKGEQYF. The CDR3 coding sequence is TGTGCCAGCAGCTCTAAGGGGGAGCAGTACTTC.

The chain uses TRBV4-1 and TRBJ1-3, with 10 bases that match TRBD1. The CDR3 consists of 15 residues. J gave up 9 bases and V 1 base, and 6 bases lay outside the gene matches. CDR1 and CDR2 from the germline V gene are MGHRA and YSYEKL. This CDR3 is CASSQGTGGRGTIYF. In nucleotides, the CDR3 is TGCGCCAGCAGCCAAGGGACAGGGGGACGAGGCACCATATATTTT.

This clone was seen a handful of times. The chain combines TRBV29-1 with TRBJ2-3; 10 nucleotides agree with TRBD2. The CDR3 runs to 13 residues. Trimming cost V 5 bases and J 2 bases; bases outside gene matches: 1. CDR1 is SQVTM, CDR2 ANQGSEA, per germline. DNA for the CDR3: TGCAGCGTTACTAGCGGGAACACAGATACGCAGTATTTT. This sequence encodes CSVTSGNTDTQYF.

This clone came up a few times. This chain uses TRBV6-5 with TRBJ1-3; no clear D. Germline CDR1 MNHEY, CDR2 SVGAGI. This CDR3 comprises 11 residues. V was shortened by 7 bases and J by 4 bases, with 5 bases between the two germline ends. CDR3 nucleotides: TGTGCCAGCATGAGGGGAAACACCATATATTTT. Translating gives CASMRGNTIYF.

The chain recombines TRBV19 with TRBJ1-5; 8 nucleotides match TRBD1. This CDR3 contains 15 residues. Germline V gene data show CDR1 as LNHDA and CDR2 as SQIVND (reference sequence). The V and J ends lost 3 bases and 7 bases, in that order; junction bases with no gene match: 8. As DNA, the CDR3 is TGTGCCAGTAGTATTCAGGGGGCGCAGCTGCAGCCCCAGCATTTT. Amino acid sequence: CASSIQGAQLQPQHF. Complete variable domain (other parts from reference TRBV19 and TRBJ1-5): DGGITQSPKYLFRKEGQNVTLSCEQNLNHDAMYWYRQDPGQGLRLIYYSQIVNDFQKGDIAEGYSVSREKKESFPLTVTSAQKNPTAFYLCASSIQGAQLQPQHFGDGTRLSIL.

This clone turned up a few times. This rearrangement joins TRBV23-1 to TRBJ1-1; D is undetermined. TRBV23-1 is identified as an open reading frame with a role that is uncertain. The length of the CDR3 is 14 residues. Trimming left V 5 bases short and J 1 base short, with 11 bases between. The CDR3 DNA follows: TGCGCCAGCAGTTCCCTCAACGCGAACACTGAAGCTTTCTTT. It specifies CASSSLNANTEAFF.

The chain carries TRBV5-4 and TRBJ1-2; 9 nucleotides agree with TRBD1. The germline gives CDR1 SGHNT, CDR2 YYREEE (reference sequence). Losses at the gene ends were 0 bases for V and 8 bases for J; bases not matched to a gene: 11. This CDR3 region has 16 residues. The CDR3 nucleotides read TGTGCCAGCAGCTTGGGACAAACCGGGACAGGGCGCGGCTACACCTTC. It specifies CASSLGQTGTGRGYTF.

This chain joins TRBV7-9 and TRBJ2-3; the match to TRBD1 covers 11 bases. V dropped 5 bases and J dropped 4; count of bases not matched to a gene: 5. Looked up from germline, CDR1 is SEHNR and CDR2 is FQNEAQ (reference sequence). This CDR3 spans 15 amino acids. The CDR3 reads CASSLGTGGPDTQYF. CDR3 sequence (DNA): TGTGCCAGCAGCCTCGGGACAGGGGGACCAGATACGCAGTATTTT.

The chain has TRBV27 and TRBJ2-7; D might be TRBD1 or TRBD2, each matching 5 bases. This CDR3 is built from 13 residues. The germline CDR1 and CDR2 sequences are MNHEY and SMNVEV (reference sequence). Between the trimmed V and J ends, which lost 8 bases and 5 bases, there was a span of 16 bases. The CDR3 is CASGTLARNEQYF. CDR3 DNA sequence: TGTGCCAGCGGGACCCTCGCCCGAAACGAGCAGTACTTC.

The chain uses TRBV5-1 and TRBJ2-1, with 8 nucleotides matching TRBD2. Germline values: CDR1 SGHRS, CDR2 YFSETQ. CDR3 size: 15 residues. The J segment lost 6 bases and the V segment lost 4 bases, leaving 9 bases of the junction unmatched. The CDR3 loop reads CASSRTGGEGNEQFF. For the CDR3, the DNA is TGCGCCAGCAGCCGGACGGGAGGGGAGGGCAATGAGCAGTTCTTC.

The chain joins TRBV6-5 to TRBJ2-7; 12 bases agree with TRBD2. Germline CDR1 reads MNHEY; CDR2 reads SVGAGI. J lost 7 bases, V lost 5 bases, and 9 bases had no gene match. The CDR3 runs 15 residues. The CDR3 DNA reads as TGTGCCAGCAGTCTAGCGGGGGGGCCGCGTGGGGAGCAGTACTTC. It translates to CASSLAGGPRGEQYF.

In its sample, this clone was seen a few times. This chain connects TRBV23-1 to TRBJ2-4, with 9 bases fitting TRBD1. TRBV23-1 is known as an ORF, though its function is uncertain. Trimming took 8 bases from V and 7 from J; bases not matched to a gene: 6. The CDR3 has 13 amino acids. CDR3 region: CASGGTGKNIQYF. DNA for the CDR3: TGCGCCAGCGGGGGGACAGGGAAGAACATTCAGTACTTC.

In this sample, this clone turned up a few times. V and J are TRBV5-1 and TRBJ2-1, with a possible D match to TRBD2 (6 bases). CDR1 SGHRS and CDR2 YFSETQ come from the germline V gene. V was shortened by 5 bases and J by 9 bases, with 15 bases between the two germline ends. The CDR3 is 13 amino acids. CDR3 sequence reads: CASSPLAGSEQFF. CDR3 nucleotide sequence: TGCGCCAGCAGTCCGCTCGCGGGGAGTGAGCAGTTCTTC.

This clone has more than one count but fewer than ten. V gene TRBV11-2 combines with J gene TRBJ2-7, with D perhaps TRBD1 (6 bases). CDR3 length: 17 residues. The germline gives CDR1 SGHAT, CDR2 FQNNGV. V was clipped by 0 bases and J by 3 bases, with 18 bases between them. CDR3 DNA: TGTGCCAGCAGCTTAGAGGGGGCCGGTGCCATACTCTACGAGCAGTACTTC. It specifies CASSLEGAGAILYEQYF.

The rearrangement links TRBV30 to TRBJ1-2, with TRBD1 matching 9 bases. The V segment lost 2 bases and the J segment 2 bases; nucleotides outside the gene matches: 9. In germline, CDR1 is GTSNPN, CDR2 SVGIG (reference sequence). There are 16 residues in the CDR3. The CDR3 reads CAWSSAGTGKNYGYTF. The CDR3, as DNA: TGTGCCTGGAGTTCGGCCGGGACAGGGAAGAACTATGGCTACACCTTC.

The chain employs TRBV15 and TRBJ2-7, with 9 bases lining up with TRBD1. The CDR3 consists of 17 residues. V shed 1 base, J shed 2 bases, and the junction held 9 bases outside the gene matches. Germline CDR1 LNHNV, CDR2 YYDKDF (reference sequence). CDR3 residues: CATSRGEGTGLPYEQYF. The CDR3, as DNA: TGTGCCACCAGCAGAGGGGAGGGGACAGGGCTCCCCTACGAGCAGTACTTC.

V usage is TRBV12-5 and J usage is TRBJ1-3; D perhaps matches TRBD1 (5 bases). Between the trimmed V and J ends, which lost 0 bases and 4 bases, there was a span of 13 bases. The CDR3 is made up of 16 amino acids. Looked up from germline, CDR1 is LGHNT and CDR2 is FRNRAP. The CDR3, as DNA: TGTGCTAGTGGTTTGGTAACCTCCACAGGAGGAAACACCATATATTTT. Translating it yields CASGLVTSTGGNTIYF.

The V and J genes are TRBV25-1 and TRBJ2-5, with 7 positions matching TRBD2. The CDR3 extends over 13 amino acids. V was pared by 10 bases and J by 2 bases, with 7 bases of the junction left unmatched. The V gene's germline CDR1 is MGHDK and CDR2 SYGVNS. CDR3 nucleotides: TGTGCCACGCGCCGCGGGAGTCAAGAGACCCAGTACTTC. Its translation: CATRRGSQETQYF.

The rearrangement joins TRBV13 to TRBJ1-2; 9 nucleotides match TRBD1. V lost 4 bases and J lost 8; bases outside the gene matches: 5. Germline loops: CDR1 PRHDT, CDR2 FYEKMQ (reference sequence). The CDR3 is made up of 13 amino acids. CDR3 sequence: CASSSRQGEGYTF. DNA for the CDR3: TGTGCCAGCAGCTCGCGACAGGGGGAAGGCTACACCTTC.

J is TRBJ2-7 and V is TRBV9, with unresolved D. V lost 0 bases and J 7 bases, leaving 5 bases between the germline ends. Germline CDR1 SGDLS, CDR2 YYNGEE. The CDR3 extends over 11 amino acids. The DNA for the CDR3 is TGTGCCAGCAGCGTAGGTTTTGAGCAGTACTTC. It is translated as CASSVGFEQYF.

In its sample, this clone was seen a few times. The chain links TRBV6-6 to TRBJ2-7; a weak D match, TRBD1 (6 bases). Germline CDR1 MNHNY, CDR2 SVGAGI (reference sequence). With 7 bases removed from V and 0 bases from J, the gap between germline ends came to 19 bases. The length of the CDR3 is 16 residues. Here the CDR3 DNA reads TGTGCCAGCACTCAGTCAGGGCAGGGGAGCTCCTACGAGCAGTACTTC. It specifies CASTQSGQGSSYEQYF.

The rearrangement links TRBV5-1 to TRBJ2-1; D might be TRBD1 or TRBD2, each matching 5 bases. Germline values: CDR1 SGHRS, CDR2 YFSETQ. This CDR3 has 13 residues. V was shortened by 3 bases and J by 13 bases, with 17 bases between the two germline ends. The CDR3 DNA follows: TGCGCCAGCAGCTGGGACGAAAAGCCCCCACAGTTCTTC. Its translation: CASSWDEKPPQFF.

This clone was seen at least ten times. The chain recombines TRBV7-2 with TRBJ2-3; 10 nucleotides line up with TRBD1. The CDR3 runs to 14 residues. V was clipped by 5 bases and J by 7 bases; unmatched bases: 6. The germline gives CDR1 SGHTA, CDR2 FQGNSA. CDR3 sequence reads: CASSLDRGPYTQYF. For the CDR3, the DNA is TGTGCCAGCAGCCTCGACAGGGGGCCGTATACGCAGTATTTT.

The J gene is TRBJ2-2, the V gene TRBV2, with TRBD1 matching over 10 bases. The V and J ends lost 5 bases and 0 bases, in that order; junction bases with no gene match: 3. Per the germline V gene, CDR1 is SNHLY and CDR2 is FYNNEI. The CDR3 is 16 amino acids. CDR3: CASSKGQGANTGELFF. CDR3 sequence (DNA): TGTGCCAGCAGTAAAGGACAGGGGGCGAACACCGGGGAGCTGTTTTTT.

The chain uses TRBV5-8 and TRBJ2-1; D is perhaps TRBD1 or TRBD2 (5 bases each). The germline gives CDR1 SGHTS, CDR2 YDEGEE. V shed 4 bases and J shed 0 bases, with 14 bases lying between them. This CDR3 comprises 16 residues. CDR3 DNA sequence: TGTGCCAGCAGCGATCTGGACACTAGCTCCTACAATGAGCAGTTCTTC. Translating it yields CASSDLDTSSYNEQFF.

A remark on this clone: The same CDR3 can be traced to other DNA sequences in this sample. This rearrangement joins TRBV19 to TRBJ1-2; D remains ambiguous. Trimming removed 3 bases from V and 2 bases from J, with 7 bases in between. CDR3 length: 13 residues. Germline V gene sequence: CDR1 LNHDA, CDR2 SQIVND (reference sequence). The CDR3 sequence: CASSIESNYGYTF. DNA for the CDR3: TGTGCCAGTAGTATCGAATCAAACTATGGCTACACCTTC. Full variable domain (missing parts from reference TRBV19 and TRBJ1-2): DGGITQSPKYLFRKEGQNVTLSCEQNLNHDAMYWYRQDPGQGLRLIYYSQIVNDFQKGDIAEGYSVSREKKESFPLTVTSAQKNPTAFYLCASSIESNYGYTFGSGTRLTVV.

This clone was picked up one time. V usage is TRBV5-1 and J usage is TRBJ2-7, with D perhaps given as TRBD1 or TRBD2 (6 bases each). Germline values: CDR1 SGHRS, CDR2 YFSETQ. Deletions cut 1 base from V and 7 bases from J, with 15 bases between. The CDR3 length is 14 residues. The CDR3 nucleotides are TGCGCCAGCAGCTTGACAGGGACTCCGGGGGAGCAGTACTTC. Translating gives CASSLTGTPGEQYF.